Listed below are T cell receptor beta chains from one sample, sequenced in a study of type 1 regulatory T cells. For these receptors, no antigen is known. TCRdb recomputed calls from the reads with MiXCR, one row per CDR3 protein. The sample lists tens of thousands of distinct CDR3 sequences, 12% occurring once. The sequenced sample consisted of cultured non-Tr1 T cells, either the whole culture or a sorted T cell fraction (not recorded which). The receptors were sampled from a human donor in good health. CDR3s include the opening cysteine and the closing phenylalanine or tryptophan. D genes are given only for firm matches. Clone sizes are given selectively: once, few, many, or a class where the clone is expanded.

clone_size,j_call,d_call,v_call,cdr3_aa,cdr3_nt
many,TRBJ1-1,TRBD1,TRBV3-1,CASSPQGAGTEAFF,TGTGCCAGCAGCCCCCAGGGGGCAGGGACTGAAGCTTTCTTT
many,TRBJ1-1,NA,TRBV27,CASSLIFPEAFF,TGTGCCAGCAGTTTGATTTTCCCCGAAGCTTTCTTT
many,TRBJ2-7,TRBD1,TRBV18,CASSPRTGGSYEQYF,TGTGCCAGCTCACCCCGGACAGGGGGGTCCTACGAGCAGTACTTC
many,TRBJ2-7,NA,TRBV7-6,CASSKNSFITQGLYEQYF,TGTGCCAGCAGCAAGAATAGTTTTATTACGCAGGGGCTCTACGAGCAGTACTTC
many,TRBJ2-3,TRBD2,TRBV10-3,CAITNSGAFSTDTQYF,TGTGCCATCACGAATAGCGGGGCGTTTAGCACAGATACGCAGTATTTT
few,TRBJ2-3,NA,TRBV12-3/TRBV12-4,CASSPRQGVADTQYF,TGTGCCAGCAGTCCCCGTCAGGGAGTAGCAGATACGCAGTATTTT
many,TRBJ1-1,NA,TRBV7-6,CASSLQMNTEAFF,TGTGCCAGCAGCTTACAGATGAACACTGAAGCTTTCTTT
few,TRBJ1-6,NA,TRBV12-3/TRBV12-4,CASSLASSYNSPLHF,TGTGCCAGCAGTTTGGCCAGCTCCTATAATTCACCCCTCCACTTT
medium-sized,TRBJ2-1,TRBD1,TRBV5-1,CASRSTGNNEQFF,TGCGCCAGCAGGTCGACAGGGAACAATGAGCAGTTCTTC
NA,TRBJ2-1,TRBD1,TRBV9,CASSVSTGASYNEQFF,TGTGCCAGCAGCGTTTCTACAGGGGCTTCCTACAATGAGCAGTTCTTC
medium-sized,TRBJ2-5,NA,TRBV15,CATSRDRGGAETQYF,TGTGCCACCAGCAGAGATCGTGGGGGAGCAGAGACCCAGTACTTC
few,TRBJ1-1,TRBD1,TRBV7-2,CASSADRVGAFF,TGTGCCAGCAGCGCCGACAGGGTTGGAGCTTTCTTT
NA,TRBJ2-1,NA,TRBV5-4,CASSLDSDFHNEQFF,TGTGCCAGCAGTCTAGACAGCGACTTCCACAATGAGCAGTTCTTC
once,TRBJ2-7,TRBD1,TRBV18,CASSGQGGGNEQYF,TGTGCCAGCTCAGGACAGGGCGGCGGGAACGAGCAGTACTTC
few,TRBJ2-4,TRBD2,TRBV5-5,CASSRAINIGREGAAKNIQYF,TGTGCCAGCAGCCGGGCCATCAACATCGGGCGGGAGGGCGCGGCCAAAAACATTCAGTACTTC
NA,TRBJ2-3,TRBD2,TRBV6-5,CASGLADSTDTQYF,TGTGCCAGTGGACTAGCGGATAGCACAGATACGCAGTATTTT
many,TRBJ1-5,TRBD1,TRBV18,CASSTGHSNQPQHF,TGTGCCAGCTCGACAGGGCATAGCAATCAGCCCCAGCATTTT
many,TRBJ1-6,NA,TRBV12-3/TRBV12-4,CASSSGGGGYSPLHF,TGTGCCAGCAGTTCCGGGGGAGGGGGGTATTCACCCCTCCACTTT
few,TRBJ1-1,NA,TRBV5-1,CASSLGPGTEAFF,TGCGCCAGCAGCTTGGGCCCGGGCACTGAAGCTTTCTTT
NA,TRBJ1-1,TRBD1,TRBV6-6,CASSYGTGARDTEAFF,TGTGCCAGCAGTTATGGGACAGGGGCGCGAGACACTGAAGCTTTCTTT
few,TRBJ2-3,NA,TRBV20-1,CSARRAADTQYF,TGCAGTGCCAGGCGGGCAGCAGATACGCAGTATTTT
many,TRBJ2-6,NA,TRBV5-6,CASSGGLYSSGANVLTF,TGTGCCAGCAGCGGGGGACTGTATAGCTCTGGGGCCAACGTCCTGACTTTC
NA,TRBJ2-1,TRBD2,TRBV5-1,CASSLGEGSYNEQFF,TGCGCCAGCAGCTTGGGGGAGGGTTCCTACAATGAGCAGTTCTTC
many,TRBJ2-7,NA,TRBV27,CASSPTPGVTYEQYF,TGTGCCAGCAGTCCAACCCCCGGGGTCACCTACGAGCAGTACTTC
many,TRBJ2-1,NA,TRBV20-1,CSAEGSWEQFF,TGCAGTGCTGAAGGATCGTGGGAGCAGTTCTTC